This T cell receptor (beta chain) was identified in a study of cytomegalovirus exposure and HLA in healthy donors. Broader study findings: In an earlier analysis, most TCR beta V segments were productive about 87% or about 30% of the time. Highly shared sequence variants in one cluster were likely a sequencing artifact.

This CDR3 comprises 13 residues. With 7 bases clipped from V and 0 bases from J, the junction kept 3 bases outside the gene matches. Germline V gene sequence: CDR1 MDHEN, CDR2 SYDVKM. Primers for the PCR totalled 60 Vbeta and 13 Jbeta. This table comes from immunoSEQ multiplex PCR, and its TCRdb copy is limited to in-frame clones, with some not included. The repertoire holds 150,000 to 200,000 clones, with 82% as singletons. As to this clone: Its cognate antigen is unknown.

This TCR derives from a woman aged 45-65 years in good health and CMV-seronegative. Material for sequencing was PBMCs. The chain links TRBV28 to TRBJ2-7; the match to TRBD2 covers 7 bases. The CDR3 bases are TGTGCCAGCACTCCGGGGGGCTCCTACGAGCAGTACTTC. Its protein is CASTPGGSYEQYF.